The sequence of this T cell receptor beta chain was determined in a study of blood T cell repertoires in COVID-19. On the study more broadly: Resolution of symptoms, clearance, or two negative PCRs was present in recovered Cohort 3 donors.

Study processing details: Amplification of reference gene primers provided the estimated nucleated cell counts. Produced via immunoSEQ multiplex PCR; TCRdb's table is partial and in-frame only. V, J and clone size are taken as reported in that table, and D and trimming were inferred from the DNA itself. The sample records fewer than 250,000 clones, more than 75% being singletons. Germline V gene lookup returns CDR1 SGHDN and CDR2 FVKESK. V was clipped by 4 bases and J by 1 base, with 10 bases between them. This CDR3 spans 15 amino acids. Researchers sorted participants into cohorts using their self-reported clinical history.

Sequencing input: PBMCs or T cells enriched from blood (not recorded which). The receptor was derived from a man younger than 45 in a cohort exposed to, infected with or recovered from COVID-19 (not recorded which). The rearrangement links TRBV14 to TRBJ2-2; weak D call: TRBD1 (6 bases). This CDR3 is CASSPRTVNTGELFF. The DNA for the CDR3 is TGTGCCAGCAGCCCTCGGACAGTGAACACCGGGGAGCTGTTTTTT.